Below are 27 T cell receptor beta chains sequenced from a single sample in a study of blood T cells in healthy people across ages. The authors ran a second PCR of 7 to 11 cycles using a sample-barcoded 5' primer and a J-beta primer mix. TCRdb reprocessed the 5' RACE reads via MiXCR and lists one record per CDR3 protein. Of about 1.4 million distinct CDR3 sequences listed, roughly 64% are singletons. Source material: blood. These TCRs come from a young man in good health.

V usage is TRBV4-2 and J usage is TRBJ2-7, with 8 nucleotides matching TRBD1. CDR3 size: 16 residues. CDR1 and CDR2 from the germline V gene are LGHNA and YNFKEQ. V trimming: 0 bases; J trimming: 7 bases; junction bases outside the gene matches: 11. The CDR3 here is CASSQDGRGRYNEQYF. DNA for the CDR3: TGTGCCAGCAGCCAAGACGGCAGGGGGCGTTATAATGAGCAGTACTTC.

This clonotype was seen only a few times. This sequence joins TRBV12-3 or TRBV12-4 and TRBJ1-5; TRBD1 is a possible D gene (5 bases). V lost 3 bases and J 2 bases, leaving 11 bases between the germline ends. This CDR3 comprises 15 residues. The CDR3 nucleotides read TGTGCCAGCAGTTTCGGCAGGGATCGCAATCAGCCCCAGCATTTT. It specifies CASSFGRDRNQPQHF.

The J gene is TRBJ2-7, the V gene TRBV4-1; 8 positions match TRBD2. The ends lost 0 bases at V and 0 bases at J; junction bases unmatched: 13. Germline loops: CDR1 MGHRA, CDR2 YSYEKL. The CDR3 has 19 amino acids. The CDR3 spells CASSQDGFVGRAFSYEQYF. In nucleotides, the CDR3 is TGCGCCAGCAGCCAAGATGGTTTTGTCGGGAGGGCCTTCTCCTACGAGCAGTACTTC.

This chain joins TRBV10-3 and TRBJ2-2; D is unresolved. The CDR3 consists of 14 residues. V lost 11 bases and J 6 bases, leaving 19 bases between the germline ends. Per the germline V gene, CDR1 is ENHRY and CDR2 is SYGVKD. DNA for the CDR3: TGTGCCCGGCAGAATTGGTCGTTTGCCGGGGAGCTGTTTTTT. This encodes CARQNWSFAGELFF.

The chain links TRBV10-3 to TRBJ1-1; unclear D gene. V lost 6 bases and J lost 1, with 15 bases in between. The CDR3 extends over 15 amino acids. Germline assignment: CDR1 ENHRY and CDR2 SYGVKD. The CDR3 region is CAISPRTTPNTEAFF. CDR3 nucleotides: TGTGCCATCAGCCCGCGGACTACGCCGAACACTGAAGCTTTCTTT.

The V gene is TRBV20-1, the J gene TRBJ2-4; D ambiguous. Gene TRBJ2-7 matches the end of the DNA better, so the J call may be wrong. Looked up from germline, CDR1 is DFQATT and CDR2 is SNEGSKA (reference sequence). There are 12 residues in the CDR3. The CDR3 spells CSANGRPYEQYF. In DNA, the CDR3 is TGCAGTGCCAACGGACGGCCGTACGAGCAGTACTTC.

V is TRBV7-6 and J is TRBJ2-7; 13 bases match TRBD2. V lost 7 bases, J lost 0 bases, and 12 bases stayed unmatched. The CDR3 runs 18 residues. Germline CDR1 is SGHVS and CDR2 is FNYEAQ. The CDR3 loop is CASTERTSGGLSSYEQYF. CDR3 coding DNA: TGTGCCAGCACCGAAAGGACTAGCGGGGGTCTCAGCTCCTACGAGCAGTACTTC.

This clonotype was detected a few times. The CDR3 reads CASSVLRTDTQYF. Written as DNA, the CDR3 is TGTGCCAGCAGTGTCCTCCGCACAGATACGCAGTATTTT. The chain links TRBV2 to TRBJ2-3; D ambiguous. CDR1 is SNHLY, CDR2 FYNNEI, per germline. V lost 4 bases and J lost 1, with 6 bases in between. The CDR3 sequence is 13 residues long.

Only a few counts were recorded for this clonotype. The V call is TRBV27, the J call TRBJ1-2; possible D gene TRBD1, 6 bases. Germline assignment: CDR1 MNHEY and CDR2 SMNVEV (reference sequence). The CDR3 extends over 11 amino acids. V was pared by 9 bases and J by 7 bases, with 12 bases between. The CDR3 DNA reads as TGTGCCAGTCGGGGGCCAATTGGCTACACCTTC. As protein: CASRGPIGYTF.

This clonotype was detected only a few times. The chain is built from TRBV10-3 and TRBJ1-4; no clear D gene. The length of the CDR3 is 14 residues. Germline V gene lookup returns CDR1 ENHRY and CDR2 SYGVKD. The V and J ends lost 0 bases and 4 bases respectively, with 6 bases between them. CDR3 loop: CAISESTRNEKLFF. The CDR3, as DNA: TGTGCCATCAGTGAGTCGACGCGTAATGAAAAACTGTTTTTT.

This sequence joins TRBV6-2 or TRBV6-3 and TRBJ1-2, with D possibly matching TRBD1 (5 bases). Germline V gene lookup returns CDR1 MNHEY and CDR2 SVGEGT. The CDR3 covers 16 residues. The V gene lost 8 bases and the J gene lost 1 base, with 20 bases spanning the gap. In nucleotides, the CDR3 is TGTGCCAGCGGTAGTGGGGCAGCCTTCTATAACTATGGCTACACCTTC. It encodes CASGSGAAFYNYGYTF.

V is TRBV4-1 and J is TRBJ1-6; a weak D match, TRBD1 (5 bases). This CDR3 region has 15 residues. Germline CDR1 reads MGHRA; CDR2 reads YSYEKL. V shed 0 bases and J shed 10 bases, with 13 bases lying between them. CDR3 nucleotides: TGCGCCAGCAGCCAAGATCGTCCAGGGCGATCACCCCTCCACTTT. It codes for CASSQDRPGRSPLHF.

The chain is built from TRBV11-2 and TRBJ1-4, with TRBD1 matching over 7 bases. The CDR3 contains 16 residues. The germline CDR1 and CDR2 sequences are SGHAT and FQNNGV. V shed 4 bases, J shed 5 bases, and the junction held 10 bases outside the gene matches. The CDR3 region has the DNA TGTGCCAGCAGCTCTTATAGACAGGGCCTGAATGAAAAACTGTTTTTT. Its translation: CASSSYRQGLNEKLFF.

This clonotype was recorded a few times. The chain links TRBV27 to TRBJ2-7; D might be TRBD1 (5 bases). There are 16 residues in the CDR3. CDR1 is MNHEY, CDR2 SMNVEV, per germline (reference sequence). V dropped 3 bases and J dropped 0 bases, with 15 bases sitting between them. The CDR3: CASSLFAGLTSYEQYF. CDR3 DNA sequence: TGTGCCAGCAGTTTGTTTGCAGGGCTAACCTCCTACGAGCAGTACTTC.

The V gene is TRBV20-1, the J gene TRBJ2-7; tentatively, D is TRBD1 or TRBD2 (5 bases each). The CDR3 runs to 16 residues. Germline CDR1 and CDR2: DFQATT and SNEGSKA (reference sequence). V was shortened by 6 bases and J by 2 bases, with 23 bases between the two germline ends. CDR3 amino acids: CSAPGVRTLFPYEQYF. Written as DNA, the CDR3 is TGCAGTGCCCCCGGGGTTAGGACACTTTTTCCCTACGAGCAGTACTTC.

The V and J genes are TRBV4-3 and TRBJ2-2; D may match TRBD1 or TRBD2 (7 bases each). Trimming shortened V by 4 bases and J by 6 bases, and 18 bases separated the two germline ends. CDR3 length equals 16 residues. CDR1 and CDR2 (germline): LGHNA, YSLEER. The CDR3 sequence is CASSPQGGLLSGELFF. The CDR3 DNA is TGCGCCAGCAGCCCCCAGGGGGGGCTTCTCTCCGGGGAGCTGTTTTTT.

CDR3 DNA: TGCAGTGCCTCGCTAGCGGGCCGAGAGACCCAGTACTTC. This encodes CSASLAGRETQYF. The chain uses TRBV20-1 and TRBJ2-5, with 8 bases that match TRBD2. The J segment lost 4 bases and the V segment lost 6 bases, leaving 7 bases of the junction unmatched. Germline-derived CDR1 and CDR2 are DFQATT and SNEGSKA (reference sequence). The CDR3 has 13 amino acids.

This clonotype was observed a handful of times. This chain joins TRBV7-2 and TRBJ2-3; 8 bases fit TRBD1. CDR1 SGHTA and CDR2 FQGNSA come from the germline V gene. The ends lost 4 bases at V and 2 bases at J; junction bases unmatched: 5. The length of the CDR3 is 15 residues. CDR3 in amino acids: CASSSTGGFTDTQYF. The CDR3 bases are TGTGCCAGCAGCTCCACAGGGGGATTCACAGATACGCAGTATTTT.

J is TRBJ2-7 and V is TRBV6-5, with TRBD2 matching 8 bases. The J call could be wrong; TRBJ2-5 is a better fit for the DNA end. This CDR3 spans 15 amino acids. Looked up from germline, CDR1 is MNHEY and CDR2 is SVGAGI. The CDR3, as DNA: TGTGCCAGCAGTGCCACCACTAGCGGCGAGGAGACCCAGTACTTC. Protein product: CASSATTSGEETQYF.

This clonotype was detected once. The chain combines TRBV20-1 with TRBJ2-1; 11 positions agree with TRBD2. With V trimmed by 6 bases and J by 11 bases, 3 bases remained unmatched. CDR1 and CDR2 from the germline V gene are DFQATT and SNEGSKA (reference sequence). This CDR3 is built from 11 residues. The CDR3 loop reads CSAASGRQQFF. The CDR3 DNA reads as TGCAGTGCCGCTAGCGGGAGGCAGCAGTTCTTC.

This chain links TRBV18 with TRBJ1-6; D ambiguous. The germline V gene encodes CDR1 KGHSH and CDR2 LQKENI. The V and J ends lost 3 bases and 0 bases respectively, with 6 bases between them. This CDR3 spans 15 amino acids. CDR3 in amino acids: CASSPDISYNSPLHF. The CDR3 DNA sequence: TGTGCCAGCTCACCTGACATCTCCTATAATTCACCCCTCCACTTT.

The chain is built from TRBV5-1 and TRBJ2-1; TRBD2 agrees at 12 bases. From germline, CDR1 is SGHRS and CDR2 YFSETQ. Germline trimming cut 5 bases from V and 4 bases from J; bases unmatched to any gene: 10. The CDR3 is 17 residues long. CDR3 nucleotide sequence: TGCGCCAGCAGTTCGGGTCGGGGGACTAGCGGGTACAATGAGCAGTTCTTC. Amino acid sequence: CASSSGRGTSGYNEQFF.

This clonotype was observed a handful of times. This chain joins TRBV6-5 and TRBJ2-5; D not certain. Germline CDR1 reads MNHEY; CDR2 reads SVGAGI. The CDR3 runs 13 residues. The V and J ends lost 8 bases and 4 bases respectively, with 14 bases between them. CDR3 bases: TGTGCCAGCCAGGCGGTGGTTACAGAGACCCAGTACTTC. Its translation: CASQAVVTETQYF.

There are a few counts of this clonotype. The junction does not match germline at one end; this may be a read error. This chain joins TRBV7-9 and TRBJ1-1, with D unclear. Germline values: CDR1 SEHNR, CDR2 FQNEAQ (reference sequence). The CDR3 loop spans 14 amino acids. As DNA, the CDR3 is TGCGCCAGCAGCTTGGGTGACGGGAACACTGAAGCTTTCTTT. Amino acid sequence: CASSLGDGNTEAFF.

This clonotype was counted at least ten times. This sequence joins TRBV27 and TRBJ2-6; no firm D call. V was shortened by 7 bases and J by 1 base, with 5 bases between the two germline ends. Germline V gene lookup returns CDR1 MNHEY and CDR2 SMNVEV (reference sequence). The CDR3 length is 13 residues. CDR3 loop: CASTGSGANVLTF. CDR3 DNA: TGTGCCAGCACCGGATCTGGGGCCAACGTCCTGACTTTC.

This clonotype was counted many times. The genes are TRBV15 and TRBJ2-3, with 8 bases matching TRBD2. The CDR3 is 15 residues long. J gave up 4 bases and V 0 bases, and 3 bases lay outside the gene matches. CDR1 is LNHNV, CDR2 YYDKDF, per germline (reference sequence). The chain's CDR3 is CATSRDAGGPDTQYF. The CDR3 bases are TGTGCCACCAGCAGAGATGCGGGGGGCCCAGATACGCAGTATTTT.

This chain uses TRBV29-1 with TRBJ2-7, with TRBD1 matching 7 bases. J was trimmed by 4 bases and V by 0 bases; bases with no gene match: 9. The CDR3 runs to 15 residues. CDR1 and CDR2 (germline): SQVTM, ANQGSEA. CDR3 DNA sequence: TGCAGCGTTGAAGATCCCGGGACAGTCGGGTACGAGCAGTACTTC. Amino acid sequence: CSVEDPGTVGYEQYF.